Listed below are T cell receptor beta chains from one sample, sequenced in a study of blood T cells in healthy people across ages. TCRdb reprocessed the 5' RACE reads with MiXCR, giving one entry per CDR3 protein. Of under 2,000,000 distinct CDR3 sequences in the sample, around 48% are singletons; the top ten hold about 2.1%. The material sequenced was blood. The receptors here all came from a woman aged 40 to 49 in good health. Both conserved end residues are part of each CDR3. D genes are given only for firm matches. Clone size is given for some rows only: seen once, a few or many times, or a class if the clone is expanded.

J gene	V gene	D gene	clone size	CDR3 protein	CDR3 DNA
TRBJ2-5	TRBV20-1	TRBD2	.	CSASTSGGPGETQYF	TGCAGTGCTAGTACTAGCGGGGGCCCCGGGGAGACCCAGTACTTC
TRBJ2-1	TRBV20-1	.	.	CSARGGRNNEQFF	TGCAGTGCTAGAGGGGGAAGAAACAATGAGCAGTTCTTC
TRBJ2-7	TRBV5-5	TRBD1	.	CASSLTQGVGEQYF	TGTGCCAGCAGCTTAACACAGGGGGTAGGAGAGCAGTACTTC
TRBJ2-3	TRBV29-1	.	many	CSVAGGGTDTQYF	TGCAGCGTTGCCGGGGGAGGCACAGATACGCAGTATTTT
TRBJ2-3	TRBV6-2/TRBV6-3	.	.	CASSYGSGPVGTDTQYF	TGTGCCAGCAGTTACGGCTCAGGGCCGGTAGGCACAGATACGCAGTATTTT
TRBJ1-4	TRBV20-1	.	.	CSAGVRGEKLFF	TGCAGTGCTGGAGTTAGAGGGGAAAAACTGTTTTTT
TRBJ2-5	TRBV5-4	.	.	CASSKGKQETQYF	TGTGCCAGCAGCAAAGGGAAGCAAGAGACCCAGTACTTC
TRBJ2-5	TRBV12-3/TRBV12-4	TRBD2	.	CASVLAGGQETQYF	TGTGCCAGCGTTCTAGCGGGGGGTCAAGAGACCCAGTACTTC
TRBJ2-3	TRBV3-1	.	.	CASSRYRSTDTQYF	TGTGCCAGCAGCCGTTACCGCAGCACAGATACGCAGTATTTT
TRBJ2-3	TRBV20-1	.	many	CSARATDTQYF	TGCAGTGCTAGAGCCACAGATACGCAGTATTTT
TRBJ2-5	TRBV7-9	TRBD1	.	CASSSGQAQETQYF	TGTGCCAGCAGCTCGGGACAGGCACAAGAGACCCAGTACTTC
TRBJ1-2	TRBV4-3	.	.	CASSSEGMGNYGYTF	TGCGCCAGCAGTTCAGAAGGGATGGGGAACTATGGCTACACCTTC
TRBJ2-7	TRBV20-1	.	.	CSARENYEQYF	TGCAGTGCTAGAGAAAACTACGAGCAGTACTTC
TRBJ2-2	TRBV10-3	TRBD2	.	CAISQEGTRRWVTGELFF	TGTGCCATCAGTCAAGAAGGGACTAGAAGATGGGTCACCGGGGAGCTGTTTTTT
TRBJ2-6	TRBV29-1	.	.	CSVEAVGSSGANVLTF	TGCAGCGTCGAGGCGGTCGGGAGCTCTGGGGCCAACGTCCTGACTTTC
TRBJ2-5	TRBV13	.	.	CASSLVSHTQETQYF	TGTGCCAGCAGCTTAGTTAGCCATACCCAAGAGACCCAGTACTTC
TRBJ2-5	TRBV7-2	TRBD2	.	CASSLQTSGLYQETQYF	TGTGCCAGCAGCTTACAGACTAGCGGGTTGTACCAAGAGACCCAGTACTTC
TRBJ2-7	TRBV2	.	.	CAGGGRYYEQYF	TGTGCCGGAGGGGGGCGCTACTACGAGCAGTACTTC
TRBJ2-5	TRBV12-5	TRBD2	few	CASGLVTSGGARETQYF	TGTGCTAGTGGTTTGGTGACTAGCGGGGGGGCTCGAGAGACCCAGTACTTC